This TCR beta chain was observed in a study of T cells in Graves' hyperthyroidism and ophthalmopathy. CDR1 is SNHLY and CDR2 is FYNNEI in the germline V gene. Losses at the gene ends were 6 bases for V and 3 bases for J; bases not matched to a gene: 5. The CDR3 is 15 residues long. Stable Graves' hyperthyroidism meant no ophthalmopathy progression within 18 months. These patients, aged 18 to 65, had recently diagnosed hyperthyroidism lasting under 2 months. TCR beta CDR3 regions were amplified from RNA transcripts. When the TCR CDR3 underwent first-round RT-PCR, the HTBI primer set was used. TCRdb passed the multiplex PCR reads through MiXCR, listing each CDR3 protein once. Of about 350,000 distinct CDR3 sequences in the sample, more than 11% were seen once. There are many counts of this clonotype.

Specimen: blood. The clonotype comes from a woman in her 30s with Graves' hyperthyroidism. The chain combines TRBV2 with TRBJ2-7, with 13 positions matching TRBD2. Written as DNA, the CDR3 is TGTGCCAGCAGGCTCGGGACTAGCGGGAACTACGAGCAGTACTTC. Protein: CASRLGTSGNYEQYF.